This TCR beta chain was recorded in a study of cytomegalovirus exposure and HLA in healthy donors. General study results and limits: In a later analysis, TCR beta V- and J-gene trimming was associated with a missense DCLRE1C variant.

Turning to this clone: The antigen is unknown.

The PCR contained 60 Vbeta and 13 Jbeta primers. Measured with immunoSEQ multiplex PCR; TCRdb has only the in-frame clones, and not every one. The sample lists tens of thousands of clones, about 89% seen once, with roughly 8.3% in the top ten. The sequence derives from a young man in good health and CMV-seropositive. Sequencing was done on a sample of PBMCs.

The CDR3 sequence is CASSYAGANEKLFF. The CDR3 bases are TGTGCCAGCAGTTACGCGGGGGCTAATGAAAAACTGTTTTTT. The chain links TRBV6-6 to TRBJ1-4; D perhaps matches TRBD1 (5 bases). The CDR3 has 14 residues. With 2 bases removed from V and 3 bases from J, the gap between germline ends came to 7 bases. The germline gives CDR1 MNHNY, CDR2 SVGAGI (reference sequence).